The clone carrying this T cell receptor beta chain was seen only a few times. Treatment in this sample: some 19 received Ad26.COV2.S at low or high dose, single or two shots; about 5 received placebo; per-sample allocation not given. Sampling occurred on day 63 after the first vaccine or placebo injection. TCRdb's table, derived via immunoSEQ multiplex PCR, lists solely in-frame clones and lacks some. The table includes about 350,000 clones, approximately 90% detected once. CDR1 is KGHSH and CDR2 is LQKENI in the germline V gene. The CDR3 loop spans 15 amino acids. Between the trimmed V and J ends, which lost 6 bases and 0 bases, there was a span of 14 bases. The sample comes from a study of Ad26.COV2.S vaccination and SARS-CoV-2 variants.

The source material was peripheral blood, sampled in a trial of Ad26.COV2.S vaccine versus placebo. This sequence was found in a person between 18 and 65 years old who received the Ad26.COV2.S COVID-19 vaccine or a placebo. The rearrangement joins TRBV18 to TRBJ1-2; perhaps TRBD1 as D (5 bases). The CDR3 DNA reads as TGTGCCAGCTCCGAAAGACAGTCGGCTAACTATGGCTACACCTTC. Translating it yields CASSERQSANYGYTF.